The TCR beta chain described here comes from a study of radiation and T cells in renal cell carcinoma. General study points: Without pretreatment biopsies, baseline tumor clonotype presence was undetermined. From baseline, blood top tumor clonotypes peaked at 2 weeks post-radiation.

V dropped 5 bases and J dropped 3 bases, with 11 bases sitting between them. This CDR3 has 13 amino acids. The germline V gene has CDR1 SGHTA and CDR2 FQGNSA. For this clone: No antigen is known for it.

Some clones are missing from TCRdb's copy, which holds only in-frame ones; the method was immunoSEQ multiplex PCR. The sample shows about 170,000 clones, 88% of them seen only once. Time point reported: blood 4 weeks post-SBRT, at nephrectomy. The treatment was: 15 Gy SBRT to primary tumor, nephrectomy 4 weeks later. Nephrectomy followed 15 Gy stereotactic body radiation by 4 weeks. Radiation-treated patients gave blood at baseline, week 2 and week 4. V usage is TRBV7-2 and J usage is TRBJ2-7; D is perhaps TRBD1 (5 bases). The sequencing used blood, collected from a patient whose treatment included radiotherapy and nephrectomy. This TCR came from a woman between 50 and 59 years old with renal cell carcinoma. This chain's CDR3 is CASSPGSNYEQYF. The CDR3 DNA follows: TGTGCCAGCAGCCCAGGGTCAAACTACGAGCAGTACTTC.